The table lists the clone carrying this TCR beta chain with a few counts. The antigen remains unidentified. The data stem from a study of blood T cells in healthy people across ages. Notes on the study in general: In these data, TCR beta diversity tracked strongly with naive T cell percentage.

V lost 0 bases, J lost 2 bases, and 4 bases stayed unmatched. In germline, CDR1 is SGHRS, CDR2 YFSETQ. CDR3 length: 15 residues. A second roughly 6 to 12 cycle PCR used barcoded and J-beta primers. Each cDNA was tagged by a template-switch adaptor containing 12 random nucleotides. Individual samples furnished no less than 3 million CDR3-containing paired-end reads apiece. TCRdb passed the 5' RACE reads through MiXCR, listing each CDR3 protein once. The data hold roughly 2 million distinct CDR3 sequences, with roughly 50% observed a single time. This receptor was obtained from a woman in her 40s in good health. The chain has TRBV5-1 and TRBJ2-7; 8 nucleotides agree with TRBD1. Input material: blood. The CDR3 bases are TGCGCCAGCAGCTTGGTACAGGGGGATGCCTACGAGCAGTACTTC. It translates to CASSLVQGDAYEQYF.